This T cell receptor (beta chain) was recorded in a study of cytomegalovirus exposure and HLA in healthy donors. PCR amplification relied on 60 Vbeta primers (plus 13 Jbeta primers). TCRdb's copy holds only in-frame clones and misses some; the assay was immunoSEQ multiplex PCR. The sample comprises 130,000 or so clones, over 80% of which are singletons, and roughly 1.4% rests with the top ten. Points from the study as a whole: DRB1 showed the most TCR associations and HLA-C the fewest in a later analysis, as rates varied by HLA locus.

This CDR3 region has 14 residues. Germline CDR1 is MNHEY and CDR2 is SVGAGI. The V end was cut by 2 bases, the J end by 9 bases, with 14 bases between. About this clone itself: Its antigen is unknown.

Sequencing was performed on PBMCs. The receptor's source is a man aged 35 to 55 in good health and CMV-seronegative. The rearrangement links TRBV6-5 to TRBJ2-1; D possibly corresponds to TRBD2 (5 bases). DNA for the CDR3: TGTGCCAGCAGTTACGGGGAGTTTGAGGTTGAGCAGTTCTTC. Translation gives CASSYGEFEVEQFF.